The next 23 T cell receptor beta chains were all read from a single sample in a study of blood T cell repertoires in COVID-19. Libraries were prepared by immunoSEQ multiplex PCR; TCRdb keeps only in-frame clonotypes and omits some of them. The table shows some 290,000 clones, with over 90% occurring only once. The sample taken for sequencing was PBMCs or T cells enriched from blood (not recorded which). Receptor source: a woman aged 25-40 years who had been exposed to COVID-19.

This chain links TRBV6-6 with TRBJ1-2; D gene unclear. Deletions cut 6 bases from V and 4 bases from J, with 9 bases between. There are 12 residues in the CDR3. Germline values: CDR1 MNHNY, CDR2 SVGAGI (reference sequence). Written as DNA, the CDR3 is TGTGCCAGCAGCTTCGACATCTATGGCTACACCTTC. Its protein product is CASSFDIYGYTF.

The gene calls are TRBV5-1 and TRBJ1-3, with 7 bases lining up with TRBD1. The V gene's germline CDR1 is SGHRS and CDR2 YFSETQ. The CDR3 has 16 residues. The V and J ends lost 1 base and 6 bases, in that order; junction bases with no gene match: 10. The CDR3 sequence is CASSLFPGQEINTIYF. CDR3 sequence (DNA): TGCGCCAGCAGCTTGTTCCCTGGACAGGAGATAAACACCATATATTTT. Based on the CDR3 plus reference TRBV5-1 and TRBJ1-3, the full variable domain is KAGVTQTPRYLIKTRGQQVTLSCSPISGHRSVSWYQQTPGQGLQFLFEYFSETQRNKGNFPGRFSGRQFSNSRSEMNVSTLELGDSALYLCASSLFPGQEINTIYFGEGSWLTVV.

This chain joins TRBV30 and TRBJ1-6; 10 nucleotides line up with TRBD1. J gave up 6 bases and V 2 bases, and 4 bases lay outside the gene matches. The CDR3 runs 15 residues. Germline CDR1 and CDR2: GTSNPN and SVGIG (reference sequence). The CDR3 DNA follows: TGTGCCTGGAGTCCACGACAGGGGGCTAATTCACCCCTCCACTTT. Translation: CAWSPRQGANSPLHF.

Turning to this clone: Other DNA variants within this sample encode the same CDR3. V usage is TRBV6-5 and J usage is TRBJ1-5, with 8 bases aligning to TRBD1. Trimming at V came to 6 bases and at J to 0 bases, leaving 4 bases not matched to a gene. The CDR3 runs 15 residues. Looked up from germline, CDR1 is MNHEY and CDR2 is SVGAGI. The CDR3 sequence: CASRGQGISNQPQHF. The DNA of the CDR3 is TGTGCCAGCAGAGGACAGGGAATTAGCAATCAGCCCCAGCATTTT.

This chain joins TRBV7-9 and TRBJ2-1; 8 positions agree with TRBD1. J was trimmed by 6 bases and V by 5 bases; bases with no gene match: 6. The CDR3 has 14 amino acids. CDR1 and CDR2 from the germline V gene are SEHNR and FQNEAQ (reference sequence). CDR3: CASSPGQGSNEQFF. The CDR3, as DNA: TGTGCCAGCAGCCCCGGACAGGGTAGCAATGAGCAGTTCTTC.

This rearrangement joins TRBV28 to TRBJ1-6, with a tentative D call TRBD1 (6 bases). Trimming took 3 bases from V and 8 from J, leaving 11 bases between them. This CDR3 has 14 residues. The germline V gene has CDR1 MDHEN and CDR2 SYDVKM. The CDR3 DNA sequence: TGTGCCAGCAGTTTTCACAGGGCCGATTCACCCCTCCACTTT. Residues: CASSFHRADSPLHF. The full variable domain, completed using reference TRBV28 and TRBJ1-6, is DVKVTQSSRYLVKRTGEKVFLECVQDMDHENMFWYRQDPGLGLRLIYFSYDVKMKEKGDIPEGYSVSREKKERFSLILESASTNQTSMYLCASSFHRADSPLHFGNGTRLTVT.

This chain uses TRBV5-6 with TRBJ2-7, with 12 nucleotides matching TRBD1. CDR1 and CDR2 (germline): SGHDT, YYEEEE. This CDR3 is 14 amino acids long. J was trimmed by 2 bases and V by 3 bases; bases with no gene match: 0. The CDR3 spells CASSWDRGPYEQYF. Written as DNA, the CDR3 is TGTGCCAGCAGCTGGGACAGGGGGCCCTACGAGCAGTACTTC. Variable domain in full (rest from reference TRBV5-6 and TRBJ2-7): DAGVTQSPTHLIKTRGQQVTLRCSPKSGHDTVSWYQQALGQGPQFIFQYYEEEERQRGNFPDRFSGHQFPNYSSELNVNALLLGDSALYLCASSWDRGPYEQYFGPGTRLTVT.

This CDR3 is CASSQDSGGLAGVADTQYF. CDR3 nucleotide sequence: TGCGCCAGCAGCCAAGATTCGGGGGGACTAGCGGGGGTTGCAGATACGCAGTATTTT. The V and J genes are TRBV4-1 and TRBJ2-3; 14 nucleotides line up with TRBD2. This CDR3 comprises 19 residues. With V trimmed by 0 bases and J by 4 bases, 9 bases remained unmatched. Germline CDR1 is MGHRA and CDR2 is YSYEKL.

The rearrangement joins TRBV4-2 to TRBJ1-2; 7 bases are shared with TRBD1. There are 15 residues in the CDR3. Germline CDR1 reads LGHNA; CDR2 reads YNFKEQ. Trimming took 0 bases from V and 4 from J; bases not matched to a gene: 5. In DNA form, the CDR3 reads TGTGCCAGCAGCCAAGAGGGACAGACCCTCTATGGCTACACCTTC. It encodes CASSQEGQTLYGYTF.

The chain links TRBV7-6 to TRBJ1-2; D is possibly TRBD1 (6 bases). V was pared by 4 bases and J by 7 bases, with 7 bases between. The length of the CDR3 is 11 residues. Germline V lookup: CDR1 SGHVS, CDR2 FNYEAQ. Here the CDR3 reads CASSSTGGYTF. The CDR3 DNA reads TGTGCCAGCAGCTCGACAGGTGGCTACACCTTC.

The chain employs TRBV7-2 and TRBJ1-1; unclear D gene. The germline gives CDR1 SGHTA, CDR2 FQGNSA. V was trimmed by 1 base and J by 5 bases, leaving 11 bases between them. The CDR3 runs to 14 residues. CDR3 sequence reads: CASSLGWASTEAFF. CDR3 DNA sequence: TGTGCCAGCAGCTTAGGGTGGGCATCGACTGAAGCTTTCTTT.

The table lists this clone with a few counts. The gene calls are TRBV24-1 and TRBJ1-1, with D tentatively TRBD1 (6 bases). Germline V gives CDR1 KGHDR, CDR2 SFDVKD. Trimming removed 8 bases from V and 1 base from J, with 25 bases in between. This CDR3 has 18 residues. CDR3 bases: TGTGCCACCAACCTTAACCACAGGGAAGTAATTCCGAACACTGAAGCTTTCTTT. It codes for CATNLNHREVIPNTEAFF.

The rearrangement joins TRBV5-4 to TRBJ2-5, with a weak D call TRBD1 (6 bases). From germline, CDR1 is SGHNT and CDR2 YYREEE (reference sequence). The V gene lost 2 bases and the J gene lost 2 bases, with 7 bases spanning the gap. The CDR3 runs 13 residues. The CDR3 region is CASSLGQQETQYF. In DNA form, the CDR3 reads TGTGCCAGCAGCTTAGGACAGCAAGAGACCCAGTACTTC.

The CDR3, as DNA: TGTGCCTGTGGCCATGCCTATGGCTACACCTTC. Amino acid sequence: CACGHAYGYTF. The rearrangement joins TRBV30 to TRBJ1-2; D is unclear. The CDR3 contains 11 residues. Trimming took off 6 bases at V and 4 bases at J, with 9 bases between the two ends. In germline, CDR1 is GTSNPN, CDR2 SVGIG (reference sequence).

The V and J genes are TRBV6-5 and TRBJ2-3, with D maybe TRBD1 (6 bases). The length of the CDR3 is 15 residues. The V gene's germline CDR1 is MNHEY and CDR2 SVGAGI. V was trimmed by 5 bases and J by 4 bases, leaving 16 bases between them. DNA of the CDR3: TGTGCCAGCAGTCCATCGGGACAACGCTCAGATACGCAGTATTTT. Encoded protein: CASSPSGQRSDTQYF.

This clone has a single count. The chain joins TRBV11-2 to TRBJ1-4, with D perhaps TRBD1 (6 bases). This CDR3 region has 16 residues. The V gene's germline CDR1 is SGHAT and CDR2 FQNNGV. The V end was cut by 4 bases, the J end by 5 bases, with 17 bases between. In DNA, the CDR3 is TGTGCCAGCAGCTGGATAGGGACAACGAAGAATGAAAAACTGTTTTTT. Its translation: CASSWIGTTKNEKLFF. The full variable domain, rest sourced from reference TRBV11-2 and TRBJ1-4, is EAGVAQSPRYKIIEKRQSVAFWCNPISGHATLYWYQQILGQGPKLLIQFQNNGVVDDSQLPKDRFSAERLKGVDSTLKIQPAKLEDSAVYLCASSWIGTTKNEKLFFGSGTQLSVL.

This rearrangement joins TRBV19 to TRBJ2-5, with a possible D match to TRBD2 (5 bases). The CDR3 has 14 residues. Germline V gene data show CDR1 as LNHDA and CDR2 as SQIVND (reference sequence). Between the trimmed V and J ends, which lost 6 bases and 5 bases, there was a span of 16 bases. CDR3 sequence: CASSPHGNSETQYF. In nucleotides, the CDR3 is TGTGCCAGTAGCCCACACGGGAATAGCGAGACCCAGTACTTC.

The chain links TRBV6-5 to TRBJ1-6, with D possibly TRBD1 on 6 matching bases. Trimming took off 7 bases at V and 7 bases at J, with 11 bases between the two ends. The CDR3 contains 13 residues. Germline values: CDR1 MNHEY, CDR2 SVGAGI. The CDR3 DNA sequence: TGTGCCAGCATGGGACACCGAAATTCACCCCTCCACTTT. Translated: CASMGHRNSPLHF.

This chain uses TRBV5-1 with TRBJ1-3, with 11 positions matching TRBD1. Germline V gene lookup returns CDR1 SGHRS and CDR2 YFSETQ. This CDR3 is 17 amino acids long. The V segment lost 1 base and the J segment 4 bases; nucleotides outside the gene matches: 7. CDR3 DNA: TGCGCCAGCAGCTTGTGGACAGGGGGCCCCGAGGGAAACACCATATATTTT. Protein sequence: CASSLWTGGPEGNTIYF.

The chain carries TRBV5-6 and TRBJ2-2; tentatively, D is TRBD1 (6 bases). Germline CDR1 is SGHDT and CDR2 is YYEEEE. This CDR3 comprises 13 residues. V lost 4 bases to trimming and J lost 6 bases, with 10 bases between them. In DNA, the CDR3 is TGTGCCAGCAGCGGATCAGGGGCCGGGGAGCTGTTTTTT. It encodes CASSGSGAGELFF. The full variable domain, its missing parts supplied by reference TRBV5-6 and TRBJ2-2, is DAGVTQSPTHLIKTRGQQVTLRCSPKSGHDTVSWYQQALGQGPQFIFQYYEEEERQRGNFPDRFSGHQFPNYSSELNVNALLLGDSALYLCASSGSGAGELFFGEGSRLTVL.

The rearrangement joins TRBV27 to TRBJ1-1; weak D call: TRBD1 (5 bases). This CDR3 comprises 13 residues. V was clipped by 6 bases and J by 5 bases, with 13 bases between them. CDR1 MNHEY and CDR2 SMNVEV come from the germline V gene (reference sequence). The CDR3 is CASRWGGGTEAFF. As DNA, the CDR3 is TGTGCCAGCAGGTGGGGGGGTGGGACTGAAGCTTTCTTT.

This clone was detected once. V gene TRBV19 combines with J gene TRBJ1-1, with 7 bases identical to TRBD1. V trimming: 7 bases; J trimming: 2 bases; junction bases outside the gene matches: 7. The CDR3 is made up of 14 amino acids. Germline CDR1 is LNHDA and CDR2 is SQIVND (reference sequence). The CDR3 DNA follows: TGTGCCAGTACAAGGGACAGCACCAACACTGAAGCTTTCTTT. Protein: CASTRDSTNTEAFF.

This chain connects TRBV10-1 to TRBJ2-1, with D perhaps TRBD2 (6 bases). From germline, CDR1 is WNHNN and CDR2 SYGVQD (reference sequence). Trimming removed 4 bases at V and 1 base at J, with 11 bases between. The CDR3 sequence is 15 residues long. CDR3 sequence (DNA): TGCGCCAGCAGTGGAACTAGCCTATCCTACAATGAGCAGTTCTTC. Translation: CASSGTSLSYNEQFF.